This T cell receptor (beta chain) appears in the sequencing data of a study of somatic mutations in cytotoxic T cells in rheumatoid arthritis. Whole-study findings and limits: No age-related increase in CD8+ clonality was seen in healthy controls, but one was seen in rheumatoid arthritis patients.

With regard to this clone: The antigen remains undetermined.

The CD4+ and CD8+ fractions came from positive magnetic bead selection and were purity-checked by flow cytometry. Original analysis: Published virus-specific TCRB sequences found rare matches among patient CD8+ clones larger than 1%. TCRdb's table, derived via immunoSEQ multiplex PCR, lists solely in-frame clones and lacks some. V and J calls and clone size come straight from that table; D and trimming were deduced from the DNA. Among roughly 14,000 clones listed, 90% to 95% were seen once. This CDR3 is built from 12 residues. Deletions cut 4 bases from V and 9 bases from J, with 11 bases between. The V gene's germline CDR1 is SGHDT and CDR2 YYEEEE.

This receptor was obtained from a man between 65 and 80 years old with rheumatoid arthritis. Sequences were obtained from CD4+ T cells sorted from blood. The gene calls are TRBV5-6 and TRBJ1-5, with D tentatively TRBD1 (5 bases). In DNA form, the CDR3 reads TGTGCCAGCAGCCCAGGGTCGGGGCCCCAGCATTTT. Encoded protein: CASSPGSGPQHF.